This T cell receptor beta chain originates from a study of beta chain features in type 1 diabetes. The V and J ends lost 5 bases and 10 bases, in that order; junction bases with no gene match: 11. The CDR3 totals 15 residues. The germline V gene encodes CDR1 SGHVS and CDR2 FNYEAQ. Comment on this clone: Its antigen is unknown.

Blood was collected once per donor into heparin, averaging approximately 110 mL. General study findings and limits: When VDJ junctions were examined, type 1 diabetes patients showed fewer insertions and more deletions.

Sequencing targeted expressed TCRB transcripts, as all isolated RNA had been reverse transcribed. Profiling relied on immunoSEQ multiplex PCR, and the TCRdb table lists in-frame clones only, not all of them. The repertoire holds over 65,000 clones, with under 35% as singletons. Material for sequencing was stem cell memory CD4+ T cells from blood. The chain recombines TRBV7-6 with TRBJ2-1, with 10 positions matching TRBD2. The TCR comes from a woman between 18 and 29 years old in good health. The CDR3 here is CASSGLSGRAPEQFF. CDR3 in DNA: TGTGCCAGCAGCGGCCTGAGCGGGAGGGCCCCAGAGCAGTTCTTC.